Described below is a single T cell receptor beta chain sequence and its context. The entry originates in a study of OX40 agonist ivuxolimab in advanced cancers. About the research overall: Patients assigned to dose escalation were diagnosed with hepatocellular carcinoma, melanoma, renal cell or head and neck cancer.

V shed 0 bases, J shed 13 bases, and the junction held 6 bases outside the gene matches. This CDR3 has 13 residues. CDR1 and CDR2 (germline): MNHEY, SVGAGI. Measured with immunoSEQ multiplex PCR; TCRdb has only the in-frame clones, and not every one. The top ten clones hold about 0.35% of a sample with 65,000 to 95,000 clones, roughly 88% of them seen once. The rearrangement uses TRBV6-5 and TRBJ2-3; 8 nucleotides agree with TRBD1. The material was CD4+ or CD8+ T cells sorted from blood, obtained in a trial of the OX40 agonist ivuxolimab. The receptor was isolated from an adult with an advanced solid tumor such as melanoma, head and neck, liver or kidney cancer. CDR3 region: CASSYSRDRGKYF. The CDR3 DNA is TGTGCCAGCAGTTACTCGAGAGACAGGGGAAAGTATTTT.